Below are 28 T cell receptor beta chains sequenced from a single sample in a study of cytomegalovirus exposure and HLA in healthy donors. PCR was performed using 60 Vbeta and 13 Jbeta primers. Repertoires were generated with immunoSEQ multiplex PCR, while TCRdb's copy carries only in-frame clones and drops some. Among around 70,000 clones listed, roughly 78% were seen once. Sequenced sample: PBMCs. These receptor sequences come from a woman in her forties in good health and CMV-seropositive.

This chain connects TRBV18 to TRBJ2-3, with a weak D call TRBD2 (5 bases). Germline lookup yields CDR1 KGHSH and CDR2 LQKENI. Trimming left V 5 bases short and J 6 bases short, with 12 bases between. The CDR3 runs to 13 residues. This CDR3 is CASSFGIVDTQYF. Written as DNA, the CDR3 is TGTGCCAGCTCATTCGGGATAGTGGATACGCAGTATTTT. Complete variable domain (other parts from reference TRBV18 and TRBJ2-3): NAGVMQNPRHLVRRRGQEARLRCSPMKGHSHVYWYRQLPEEGLKFMVYLQKENIIDESGMPKERFSAEFPKEGPSILRIQQVVRGDSAAYFCASSFGIVDTQYFGPGTRLTVL.

The chain is built from TRBV9 and TRBJ2-5; D possibly corresponds to TRBD1 (6 bases). The V gene lost 2 bases and the J gene lost 7 bases, with 12 bases spanning the gap. Germline loops: CDR1 SGDLS, CDR2 YYNGEE. The CDR3 consists of 13 residues. CDR3 in DNA: TGTGCCAGCAGCGTGGACAGTTTGGCGACCCAGTACTTC. It translates to CASSVDSLATQYF.

V gene TRBV2 combines with J gene TRBJ2-2, with TRBD1 identical over 9 bases. The CDR3 is 16 residues long. J lost 0 bases, V lost 4 bases, and 3 bases had no gene match. Germline V gives CDR1 SNHLY, CDR2 FYNNEI. This chain's CDR3 is CASSATGGANTGELFF. The CDR3 nucleotides are TGTGCCAGCAGTGCTACAGGGGGCGCGAACACCGGGGAGCTGTTTTTT.

This chain connects TRBV19 to TRBJ1-1, with 7 nucleotides matching TRBD1. The ends lost 0 bases at V and 11 bases at J; junction bases unmatched: 18. Germline V gene sequence: CDR1 LNHDA, CDR2 SQIVND (reference sequence). The CDR3 extends over 17 amino acids. The CDR3 DNA is TGTGCCAGTAGTATAGATCGGGGGGGCCAGGGGGTGATGGAGGCTTTCTTT. It is translated as CASSIDRGGQGVMEAFF.

In this sample, this clone turned up once. The chain couples TRBV19 to TRBJ1-3, with D maybe TRBD1 (5 bases). The CDR3 runs 16 residues. V was clipped by 3 bases and J by 0 bases, with 12 bases between them. The germline V gene has CDR1 LNHDA and CDR2 SQIVND (reference sequence). CDR3: CASSIRQHHSGNTIYF. CDR3 DNA sequence: TGTGCCAGTAGTATTCGACAGCACCACTCTGGAAACACCATATATTTT.

The chain has TRBV5-4 and TRBJ2-7; D is unresolved. The CDR3 runs 14 residues. Germline-derived CDR1 and CDR2 are SGHNT and YYREEE (reference sequence). V lost 7 bases, J lost 3 bases, and 17 bases lay in between. The CDR3 DNA reads TGTGCCAGCCGCGGTCCTTCTACTTACTACGAGCAGTACTTC. This codes for CASRGPSTYYEQYF.

This chain links TRBV11-3 with TRBJ2-7, with 9 nucleotides matching TRBD2. Germline loops: CDR1 SGHNT, CDR2 YENEEA. The junction had 2 bases not matched to a gene; V was cut back by 8 bases and J by 3 bases. This CDR3 region has 12 residues. CDR3 residues: CASGGRGYEQYF. CDR3 in DNA: TGTGCCAGCGGCGGGAGGGGCTACGAGCAGTACTTC.

The chain combines TRBV5-6 with TRBJ1-2; 8 bases map to TRBD1. The CDR3 is 13 residues long. The germline CDR1 and CDR2 sequences are SGHDT and YYEEEE. V was pared by 5 bases and J by 8 bases, with 8 bases of the junction left unmatched. The CDR3 DNA is TGTGCCAGCAGGCATCAGGGGGCGCAGGGCTACACCTTC. It specifies CASRHQGAQGYTF.

This chain links TRBV5-6 with TRBJ2-5; no clear D gene. CDR1 and CDR2 (germline): SGHDT, YYEEEE. The ends were cut back, 0 bases at V and 11 bases at J, with 14 bases in the middle. This CDR3 region has 13 residues. This CDR3 is CASSLDYGLEQYF. Written as DNA, the CDR3 is TGTGCCAGCAGCTTGGACTACGGCCTAGAGCAGTACTTC.

The chain couples TRBV5-1 to TRBJ2-1, with a tentative D call TRBD2 (6 bases). Trimming removed 4 bases at V and 4 bases at J, with 15 bases between. CDR1 and CDR2 from the germline V gene are SGHRS and YFSETQ. This CDR3 has 15 amino acids. The CDR3 loop is CASSPSGLGYNEQFF. The CDR3 DNA reads as TGCGCCAGCAGCCCCAGCGGGCTGGGGTACAATGAGCAGTTCTTC. Drawing the rest from reference TRBV5-1 and TRBJ2-1, the complete variable domain is KAGVTQTPRYLIKTRGQQVTLSCSPISGHRSVSWYQQTPGQGLQFLFEYFSETQRNKGNFPGRFSGRQFSNSRSEMNVSTLELGDSALYLCASSPSGLGYNEQFFGPGTRLTVL.

This clone was seen a handful of times. The V call is TRBV5-1, the J call TRBJ2-2; D call uncertain. The V end was cut by 3 bases, the J end by 4 bases, with 10 bases between. In germline, CDR1 is SGHRS, CDR2 YFSETQ. The CDR3 loop spans 14 amino acids. The CDR3 here is CASSSALFTGELFF. CDR3 DNA sequence: TGCGCCAGCAGCTCTGCGCTGTTCACCGGGGAGCTGTTTTTT.

The chain recombines TRBV21-1 with TRBJ1-1; the D call TRBD1 from the table was never checked on the DNA. TRBV21-1 is recorded as a pseudogene. The CDR3 is 13 residues long. The CDR3 spells CASSKVTGDEAFF. CDR3 DNA: TGTGCCAGCAGCAAAGTAACAGGTGATGAAGCTTTCTTT.

The CDR3 is CASSLTGGAFSSYEQYF. As DNA, the CDR3 is TGCGCCAGCAGCCTCACCGGGGGGGCCTTTAGCTCCTACGAGCAGTACTTC. The rearrangement uses TRBV4-1 and TRBJ2-7; 8 bases agree with TRBD2. Germline V gives CDR1 MGHRA, CDR2 YSYEKL. The CDR3 contains 17 residues. Losses at the gene ends were 4 bases for V and 0 bases for J; bases not matched to a gene: 11.

This clone was recorded at least ten times. This rearrangement joins TRBV27 to TRBJ1-5; perhaps TRBD1 as D (5 bases). Germline CDR1 reads MNHEY; CDR2 reads SMNVEV (reference sequence). CDR3 length: 15 amino acids. Trimming left V 5 bases short and J 2 bases short, with 13 bases between. The CDR3 DNA reads as TGTGCCAGCAGTGAGGCAGGGAGGGGCAATCAGCCCCAGCATTTT. Translation gives CASSEAGRGNQPQHF.

The CDR3 protein is CASSLGGQLEAFF. In DNA form, the CDR3 reads TGTGCCAGCAGCTTGGGAGGGCAGCTTGAAGCTTTCTTT. The chain is built from TRBV5-4 and TRBJ1-1; D not certain. The germline gives CDR1 SGHNT, CDR2 YYREEE (reference sequence). The CDR3 consists of 13 residues. Trimming shortened V by 0 bases and J by 7 bases, and 10 bases separated the two germline ends.

The chain employs TRBV7-9 and TRBJ1-1; D is ambiguous. The germline gives CDR1 SEHNR, CDR2 FQNEAQ (reference sequence). The CDR3 contains 13 residues. V lost 0 bases to trimming and J lost 3 bases, with 5 bases between them. The CDR3 loop reads CASSLAGDTEAFF. For the CDR3, the DNA is TGTGCCAGCAGCTTAGCCGGGGACACTGAAGCTTTCTTT.

The chain joins TRBV7-3 to TRBJ2-7, with 7 bases fitting TRBD1. V dropped 3 bases and J dropped 6; count of bases not matched to a gene: 5. The CDR3 contains 13 residues. Germline V gene lookup returns CDR1 SGHTA and CDR2 FQGTGA. The CDR3 DNA reads as TGTGCCAGCAGCTTTGGGACAGCCGGCGAGCAGTACTTC. Its protein is CASSFGTAGEQYF.

This clone has a handful of counts. V usage is TRBV7-9 and J usage is TRBJ1-2; D not resolved. V lost 5 bases to trimming and J lost 4 bases, with 14 bases between them. Germline lookup yields CDR1 SEHNR and CDR2 FQNEAQ (reference sequence). The CDR3 runs 14 residues. The CDR3 sequence is CASSNRQEGYGYTF. The CDR3 coding sequence is TGTGCCAGCAGCAACCGGCAGGAGGGCTATGGCTACACCTTC.

The chain links TRBV15 to TRBJ2-3, with D perhaps matching TRBD2 (5 bases). The CDR3 is made up of 14 amino acids. Trimming cost V 3 bases and J 1 base, with 8 bases left between them. Looked up from germline, CDR1 is LNHNV and CDR2 is YYDKDF (reference sequence). CDR3 DNA sequence: TGTGCCACCAGCAGGGGGAGCGGCACAGATACGCAGTATTTT. Protein product: CATSRGSGTDTQYF.

The V call is TRBV6-6, the J call TRBJ1-1; TRBD1 agrees at 9 bases. The trim removed 11 bases at V and 5 bases at J, leaving 15 bases unmatched. CDR1 is MNHNY, CDR2 SVGAGI, per germline (reference sequence). This CDR3 has 15 residues. This CDR3 reads CAARAPRDRVTEAFF. The DNA for the CDR3 is TGTGCCGCCCGAGCCCCCCGGGACAGGGTAACTGAAGCTTTCTTT.

This chain joins TRBV5-1 and TRBJ2-1; TRBD2 agrees at 7 bases. This CDR3 is 16 amino acids long. In germline, CDR1 is SGHRS, CDR2 YFSETQ. After removal of 6 bases from V and 10 bases from J, the junction contained 19 bases not matched to a gene. The CDR3 region is CASKALGAGLVMEQFF. For the CDR3, the DNA is TGCGCCAGCAAAGCACTCGGAGCGGGGTTGGTGATGGAGCAGTTCTTC.

The CDR3 sequence: CASRHPGGTEAFF. The CDR3, as DNA: TGCGCCAGCAGACACCCAGGGGGGACTGAAGCTTTCTTT. The J gene is TRBJ1-1, the V gene TRBV5-1; 7 nucleotides line up with TRBD1. Germline V gene data show CDR1 as SGHRS and CDR2 as YFSETQ. This CDR3 has 13 amino acids. Trimming cost V 5 bases and J 5 bases; bases outside gene matches: 6.

The chain combines TRBV6-5 with TRBJ1-1; D is unclear. V dropped 7 bases and J dropped 4 bases, with 13 bases sitting between them. Germline V CDR1 and CDR2: MNHEY, SVGAGI. CDR3 length: 13 residues. DNA of the CDR3: TGTGCCAGCAATACCGCGGCGTCCACTGAAGCTTTCTTT. This gives the protein CASNTAASTEAFF.

The genes are TRBV10-3 and TRBJ1-2, with 10 bases identical to TRBD1. The CDR3 runs to 16 residues. V trimming: 2 bases; J trimming: 3 bases; junction bases outside the gene matches: 6. In germline, CDR1 is ENHRY, CDR2 SYGVKD. The CDR3 sequence is CAISEPGQGSDYGYTF. The DNA of the CDR3 is TGTGCCATCAGTGAGCCGGGACAGGGGTCGGACTATGGCTACACCTTC.

The chain employs TRBV5-1 and TRBJ1-3; 9 bases fit TRBD1. The trim removed 3 bases at V and 3 bases at J, leaving 7 bases unmatched. The germline V gene encodes CDR1 SGHRS and CDR2 YFSETQ. This CDR3 contains 16 residues. This CDR3 reads CASSSGTGTIGNTIYF. CDR3 nucleotides: TGCGCCAGCAGCTCCGGGACAGGGACTATTGGAAACACCATATATTTT.

This chain uses TRBV11-2 with TRBJ2-7; 7 nucleotides match TRBD2. The CDR3 spans 16 residues. V was clipped by 1 base and J by 2 bases; unmatched bases: 8. Germline CDR1 is SGHAT and CDR2 is FQNNGV. The CDR3 region is CASSLVSGASPYEQYF. CDR3 sequence (DNA): TGTGCCAGCAGCTTAGTGAGCGGGGCGTCGCCCTACGAGCAGTACTTC.

The J gene is TRBJ2-7, the V gene TRBV14; perhaps TRBD2 as D (6 bases). There are 14 residues in the CDR3. The germline V and J ends were trimmed by 4 bases and 3 bases, with 13 bases remaining between them. Germline V gives CDR1 SGHDN, CDR2 FVKESK. CDR3 sequence reads: CASSPPGVHYEQYF. CDR3 DNA sequence: TGTGCCAGCAGCCCCCCGGGGGTCCACTACGAGCAGTACTTC. The full variable domain, completed using reference TRBV14 and TRBJ2-7, is EAGVTQFPSHSVIEKGQTVTLRCDPISGHDNLYWYRRVMGKEIKFLLHFVKESKQDESGMPNNRFLAERTGGTYSTLKVQPAELEDSGVYFCASSPPGVHYEQYFGPGTRLTVT.

The chain joins TRBV28 to TRBJ1-4; 10 nucleotides line up with TRBD1. The CDR3 spans 19 residues. Germline CDR1 reads MDHEN; CDR2 reads SYDVKM. V lost 6 bases to trimming and J lost 0 bases; unmatched junction nucleotides: 13. CDR3 protein: CASSRGTGDFLATNEKLFF. The CDR3 DNA reads as TGTGCCAGCAGCCGGGGGACAGGGGATTTTTTAGCAACTAATGAAAAACTGTTTTTT.